This TCR beta chain was sequenced for a study of T cells in Graves' hyperthyroidism and ophthalmopathy. Study at large: Upon initial diagnosis and before any treatment, peripheral blood was collected. General study findings and limits: Ophthalmopathy onset followed model prediction by a median around 6.9 months. Among thyroid clonotypes expanded above 0.001, most also appeared in blood.

It was RNA transcripts that yielded the amplified TCR beta CDR3 regions. The TCR CDR3 first-round RT-PCR relied on the HTBI primer set. TCRdb analysed the multiplex PCR reads with MiXCR anew, one entry per CDR3 protein. The sample records about 480,000 distinct CDR3 sequences, around 15% being singletons. V shed 1 base and J shed 4 bases, with 10 bases lying between them. The germline CDR1 and CDR2 sequences are SGHTA and FQGNSA. The CDR3 is 15 amino acids. From more than 9 ml of fresh peripheral blood, PBMCs were isolated. To note about this clonotype: Its specificity is unknown.

Material: blood. This sequence originates from a woman between 18 and 30 years old with Graves' hyperthyroidism. This sequence joins TRBV7-2 and TRBJ2-2; D gene unclear. The CDR3 nucleotides read TGTGCCAGCAGCTTAGAAAGGGAAATCACCGGGGAGCTGTTTTTT. It is translated as CASSLEREITGELFF.